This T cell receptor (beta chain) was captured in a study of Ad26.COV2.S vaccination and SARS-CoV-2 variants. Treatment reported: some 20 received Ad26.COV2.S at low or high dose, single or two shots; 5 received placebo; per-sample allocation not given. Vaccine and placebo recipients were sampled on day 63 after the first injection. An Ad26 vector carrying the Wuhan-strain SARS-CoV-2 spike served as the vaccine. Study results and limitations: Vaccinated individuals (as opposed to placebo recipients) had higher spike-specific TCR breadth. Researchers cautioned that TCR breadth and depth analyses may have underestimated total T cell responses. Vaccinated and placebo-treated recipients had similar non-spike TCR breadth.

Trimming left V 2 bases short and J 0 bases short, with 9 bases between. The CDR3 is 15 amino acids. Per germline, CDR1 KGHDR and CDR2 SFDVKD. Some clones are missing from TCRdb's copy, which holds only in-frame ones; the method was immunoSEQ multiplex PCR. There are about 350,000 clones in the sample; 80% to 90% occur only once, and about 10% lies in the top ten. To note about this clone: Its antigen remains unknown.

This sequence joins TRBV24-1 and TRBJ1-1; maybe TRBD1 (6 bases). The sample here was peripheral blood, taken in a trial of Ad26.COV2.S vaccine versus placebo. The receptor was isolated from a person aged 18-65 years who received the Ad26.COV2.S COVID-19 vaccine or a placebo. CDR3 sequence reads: CATSDSRTVNTEAFF. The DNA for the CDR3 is TGTGCCACCAGTGATTCTAGGACAGTGAACACTGAAGCTTTCTTT.